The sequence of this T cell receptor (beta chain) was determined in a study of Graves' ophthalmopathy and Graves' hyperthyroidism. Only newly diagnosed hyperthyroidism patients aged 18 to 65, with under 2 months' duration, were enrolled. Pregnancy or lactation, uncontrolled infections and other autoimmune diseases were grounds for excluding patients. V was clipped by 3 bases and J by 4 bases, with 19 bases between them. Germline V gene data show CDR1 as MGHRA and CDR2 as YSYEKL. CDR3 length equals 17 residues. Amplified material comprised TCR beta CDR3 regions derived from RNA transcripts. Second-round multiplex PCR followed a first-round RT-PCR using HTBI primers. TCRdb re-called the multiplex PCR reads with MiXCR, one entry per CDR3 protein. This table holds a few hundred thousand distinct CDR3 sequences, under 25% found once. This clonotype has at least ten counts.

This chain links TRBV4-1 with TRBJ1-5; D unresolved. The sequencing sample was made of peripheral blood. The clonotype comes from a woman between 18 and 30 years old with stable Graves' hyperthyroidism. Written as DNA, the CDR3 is TGCGCCAGCAGCCAGGGCAGACTGCGGCGGAAAAATCAGCCCCAGCATTTT. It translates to CASSQGRLRRKNQPQHF.